The clone carrying this TCR beta chain was seen repeatedly, ten times or more. This sample is drawn from a study of T cells in Graves' hyperthyroidism and ophthalmopathy. Amplification yielded TCR beta CDR3 regions, with RNA transcripts as the source. Researchers ran a first-round RT-PCR on the TCR CDR3 using the HTBI primer set. TCRdb recomputed calls from the multiplex PCR reads with MiXCR, one row per CDR3 protein. Here the sample spans around 240,000 distinct CDR3 sequences, over 15% being singletons. Germline V gene lookup returns CDR1 LGHDT and CDR2 YNNKEL (reference sequence). The CDR3 runs to 14 residues. V was shortened by 4 bases and J by 4 bases, with 13 bases between the two germline ends. For the diagnoses, clinical symptoms, serum thyroxine and TRAb, thyroid ultrasound and orbital computed tomography were used. This sample holds PBMCs from about 10 ml fresh peripheral blood.

The sequence was collected from a woman between 18 and 29 years old with Graves' ophthalmopathy. Source material: blood. V usage is TRBV3-1 and J usage is TRBJ1-2; a weak D match, TRBD1 (5 bases). CDR3 DNA sequence: TGTGCCAGCAGCCTAGGGGCCTGGGGCTATGGCTACACCTTC. Its translation is CASSLGAWGYGYTF.